This T cell receptor beta chain was documented in a study of blood T cell repertoires in COVID-19 (dated by TCRdb to 2020 to 2022). With regard to the full study: The collaborator samples originated in the United States, Italy and Spain and spanned the acute and convalescent phases of COVID-19. The material from the prospective study consisted of cDNA or gDNA derived from T cells, B-cell-depleted T cells, or PBMCs. The dataset comprised deeply sampled blood TCRbeta repertoires from subjects exposed to, actively infected with, or recovered from COVID-19. A freely available public database, intended as a resource for researchers studying the immune response to SARS-CoV-2, is where the repertoires were released. The samples were drawn from the first 160 participants of the ongoing ImmuneRACE study and from 1,254 subjects provided by 6 global collaborators. Sample metadata almost always included a de-identified subject ID, COVID-19 status, age in years and sex. HLA class I and class II types, where available, came from metadata supplied by the sample provider rather than from assay-based typing.

Whole blood was collected in K2EDTA tubes by collaborating institutions according to the institutions' own protocols. For TCRbeta analysis, collaborator samples were shipped as frozen whole blood, as isolated PBMCs, or as DNA extracted from either sample type. With respect to this clone: Its recognized antigen is unknown. Base-call qualities are not available, and no considerably larger clone is one nucleotide away.

Overall results and qualifications from the work: The quantity of clinical and demographic metadata differed by source and by participant and was supplied without curation.

TCRbeta CDR3 regions were amplified from genomic DNA using the immunoSEQ Assay, a bias-controlled multiplex PCR. The original pipeline was this. Nucleated cell counts per sample were estimated from amplification of reference gene primers within the assay. Sequence reads were collapsed and filtered to measure the absolute abundance of every unique TCRbeta CDR3 rearrangement. For each sample, productive Simpson clonality was calculated by taking the square root of Simpson's diversity index across productive rearrangements. The immuneACCESS repertoire file appears here via TCRdb, limited to in-frame rearrangements. These files lack a portion of the clones; in checked studies, under half of the deficit traces to unresolved V genes, and the cause of the others is not known. V and J calls and clone size are copied from that table; D and trimming were computed from the DNA. A total of more than 65,000 clones appear in this sample, 82% of them only once. Jointly, the top ten make up about 13% of the sample.

The germline V gene encodes CDR1 SGHTA and CDR2 FQGNSA. After removal of 1 base from V and 3 bases from J, the junction retains 2 bases not matched to a gene. The CDR3 measures 14 amino acids from cysteine to phenylalanine. Here the CDR3 DNA is all that survives: 42 bases in frame from base 1. This clonotype was obtained from a woman over 75 with acute or convalescent COVID-19. What was sequenced was peripheral blood. The chain couples TRBV7-2 to TRBJ2-7; 8 bases in between match TRBD2. The nucleotide sequence is TGTGCCAGCAGCTTAGTCCGGGGGGGCTACGAGCAGTACTTC. The translation is CASSLVRGGYEQYF.